These 27 T cell receptor beta chains share one sample of origin, sequenced in a study of early T cells in non-severe SARS-CoV-2 infection. TCRdb itself ran the 5' RACE reads through MiXCR, one entry per CDR3 protein. The data show tens of thousands of distinct CDR3 sequences, roughly 5.4% seen once. Sequencing was performed on whole blood, taken at baseline. The origin of the receptors is an adult who was a healthcare worker with PCR-confirmed SARS-CoV-2 infection or an uninfected control (not recorded which).

The V gene is TRBV6-6, the J gene TRBJ2-7, with 8 bases lining up with TRBD1. V lost 4 bases to trimming and J lost 3 bases; unmatched junction nucleotides: 8. Germline CDR1 reads MNHNY; CDR2 reads SVGAGI (reference sequence). This CDR3 has 15 amino acids. CDR3 region: CASSSFGQGHYEQYF. CDR3 DNA: TGTGCCAGCAGTTCGTTTGGACAGGGACACTACGAGCAGTACTTC.

The chain is built from TRBV19 and TRBJ2-2; 7 nucleotides agree with TRBD1. Germline V gene sequence: CDR1 LNHDA, CDR2 SQIVND (reference sequence). V trimming: 4 bases; J trimming: 2 bases; junction bases outside the gene matches: 4. This CDR3 region has 15 residues. CDR3 DNA sequence: TGTGCCAGTAGTAAGGGACAGACCAACACCGGGGAGCTGTTTTTT. Translated, it gives CASSKGQTNTGELFF.

In this sample, this clonotype turned up many times. The J gene is TRBJ2-5, the V gene TRBV28; 9 bases fit TRBD1. Germline V lookup: CDR1 MDHEN, CDR2 SYDVKM. V gave up 9 bases and J gave up 4 bases; unmatched junction bases: 6. The CDR3 length is 13 residues. The chain's CDR3 is CASSTGGGETQYF. In nucleotides, the CDR3 is TGTGCCAGTTCGACAGGGGGTGGAGAGACCCAGTACTTC.

This clonotype was detected ten times or more. The chain recombines TRBV6-6 with TRBJ2-7, with TRBD2 matching over 12 bases. This CDR3 comprises 15 residues. The trim removed 8 bases at V and 2 bases at J, leaving 7 bases unmatched. CDR1 MNHNY and CDR2 SVGAGI come from the germline V gene (reference sequence). CDR3 coding DNA: TGTGCCAGCTCTAACCTAGCGGGAGGGGCCTACGAGCAGTACGTC. Its protein is CASSNLAGGAYEQYV.

This clonotype was detected many times. The gene calls are TRBV11-2 and TRBJ2-1; TRBD1 is a possible D gene (5 bases). Germline values: CDR1 SGHAT, CDR2 FQNNGV. The CDR3 totals 15 residues. V was shortened by 0 bases and J by 6 bases, with 12 bases between the two germline ends. CDR3 amino acids: CASSLDRVLGNEQFF. DNA for the CDR3: TGTGCCAGCAGCTTAGACAGGGTGTTGGGCAATGAGCAGTTCTTC.

This clonotype was seen at least ten times. The chain has TRBV27 and TRBJ2-5; D assignment may be TRBD1 or TRBD2 (5 bases each). The germline gives CDR1 MNHEY, CDR2 SMNVEV (reference sequence). Trimming pared 2 bases from V and 1 base from J, leaving 14 bases between. The CDR3 totals 16 residues. CDR3 sequence: CASSLGHGDLQETQYF. The DNA for the CDR3 is TGTGCCAGCAGTTTAGGACACGGGGACCTCCAAGAGACCCAGTACTTC.

In this sample, this clonotype turned up many times. The CDR3 bases are TGCGCCAGCAGCCCCCATAGCGGGTTGAACACCGGGGAGCTGTTTTTT. It specifies CASSPHSGLNTGELFF. This chain links TRBV4-3 with TRBJ2-2, with 7 bases matching TRBD2. Per the germline V gene, CDR1 is LGHNA and CDR2 is YSLEER. The V and J ends lost 4 bases and 1 base, in that order; junction bases with no gene match: 6. The CDR3 is made up of 16 amino acids.

Many counts were recorded for this clonotype. J is TRBJ1-5 and V is TRBV29-1, with D possibly matching TRBD1 (5 bases). Trimming left V 4 bases short and J 1 base short, with 8 bases between. This CDR3 spans 13 amino acids. In germline, CDR1 is SQVTM, CDR2 ANQGSEA. CDR3 nucleotide sequence: TGCAGCGTTGGACAGAGCAGCAATCAGCCCCAGCATTTT. It specifies CSVGQSSNQPQHF. Based on the CDR3 plus reference TRBV29-1 and TRBJ1-5, the full variable domain is SAVISQKPSRDICQRGTSLTIQCQVDSQVTMMFWYRQQPGQSLTLIATANQGSEATYESGFVIDKFPISRPNLTFSTLTVSNMSPEDSSIYLCSVGQSSNQPQHFGDGTRLSIL.

This clonotype was recorded at least ten times. The chain carries TRBV27 and TRBJ1-4; D perhaps matches TRBD1 (6 bases). The germline V gene encodes CDR1 MNHEY and CDR2 SMNVEV (reference sequence). The ends were cut back, 5 bases at V and 8 bases at J, with 21 bases in the middle. This CDR3 region has 16 residues. This CDR3 reads CASSLYSGAVGEKLFF. The CDR3 DNA is TGTGCCAGCAGTCTCTATTCAGGGGCAGTAGGGGAAAAACTGTTTTTT.

This clonotype has at least ten counts. The rearrangement uses TRBV6-1 and TRBJ1-4; D remains ambiguous. Trimming stripped 7 bases from V and 7 bases from J, with 13 bases between. CDR3 length: 13 amino acids. Looked up from germline, CDR1 is MNHNS and CDR2 is SASEGT. The CDR3 DNA is TGTGCCAGCAAGGAGAGGGTTGGTGAAAAACTGTTTTTT. Protein sequence: CASKERVGEKLFF.

This clonotype appeared many times. The chain links TRBV27 to TRBJ2-3, with 9 bases matching TRBD2. There are 16 residues in the CDR3. J was trimmed by 3 bases and V by 1 base; bases with no gene match: 5. Germline values: CDR1 MNHEY, CDR2 SMNVEV (reference sequence). The CDR3: CASSLLGTSQTDTQYF. The CDR3 coding sequence is TGTGCCAGCAGTTTATTAGGGACTAGCCAGACAGATACGCAGTATTTT.

Ten or more counts support this clonotype. This chain joins TRBV29-1 and TRBJ2-1, with 10 positions matching TRBD2. This CDR3 comprises 16 residues. The trim removed 1 base at V and 3 bases at J, leaving 6 bases unmatched. The V gene's germline CDR1 is SQVTM and CDR2 ANQGSEA. CDR3 nucleotide sequence: TGCAGCGTTGAAGGAACTGCTAGCGGGAGCTACAATGAGCAGTTCTTC. It is translated as CSVEGTASGSYNEQFF.

This clonotype was seen repeatedly, ten times or more. The V call is TRBV30, the J call TRBJ2-7; D possibly matches TRBD1 or TRBD2 (6 bases each). Germline V gene lookup returns CDR1 GTSNPN and CDR2 SVGIG (reference sequence). Trimming stripped 2 bases from V and 1 base from J, with 12 bases between. This CDR3 has 14 amino acids. CDR3 amino acids: CAWSRGTGSYEQYF. The CDR3 DNA sequence: TGTGCCTGGAGTAGGGGGACTGGTTCCTACGAGCAGTACTTC.

This clonotype was picked up a small number of times. The V gene is TRBV7-9, the J gene TRBJ2-7; 9 positions agree with TRBD2. J was trimmed by 4 bases and V by 5 bases; bases with no gene match: 12. The CDR3 contains 16 residues. CDR1 is SEHNR, CDR2 FQNEAQ, per germline (reference sequence). This chain's CDR3 is CASSAEDSGSGYEQYF. CDR3 DNA sequence: TGTGCCAGCAGCGCCGAAGATAGCGGGAGTGGGTACGAGCAGTACTTC. Variable domain in full (rest from reference TRBV7-9 and TRBJ2-7): DTGVSQNPRHKITKRGQNVTFRCDPISEHNRLYWYRQTLGQGPEFLTYFQNEAQLEKSRLLSDRFSAERPKGSFSTLEIQRTEQGDSAMYLCASSAEDSGSGYEQYFGPGTRLTVT.

This clonotype appeared a few times. The chain uses TRBV7-9 and TRBJ1-1; D may be TRBD1 (6 bases). V lost 4 bases to trimming and J lost 0 bases, with 12 bases between them. Germline V gene lookup returns CDR1 SEHNR and CDR2 FQNEAQ (reference sequence). The CDR3 loop spans 15 amino acids. CDR3 nucleotide sequence: TGTGCCAGCAGCTCAAACGACAGGTTGAACACTGAAGCTTTCTTT. It translates to CASSSNDRLNTEAFF.

This clonotype is labeled as medium-sized (0.01 to 0.1%). This chain joins TRBV9 and TRBJ1-4; D gene unclear. Germline values: CDR1 SGDLS, CDR2 YYNGEE. The CDR3 is made up of 15 amino acids. The V gene lost 4 bases and the J gene lost 0 bases, with 10 bases spanning the gap. The CDR3 DNA follows: TGTGCCAGCAGCCCCGTCACGGCAACTAATGAAAAACTGTTTTTT. Encoded protein: CASSPVTATNEKLFF.

This clonotype was observed a handful of times. The chain couples TRBV4-3 to TRBJ2-2; D is undetermined. The CDR3 covers 14 residues. Germline V gene lookup returns CDR1 LGHNA and CDR2 YSLEER. The V gene lost 0 bases and the J gene lost 7 bases, with 9 bases spanning the gap. CDR3 in amino acids: CASSQDNLNGELFF. The CDR3 bases are TGCGCCAGCAGCCAAGATAATCTGAACGGGGAGCTGTTTTTT.

This clonotype was seen at least ten times. The J gene is TRBJ2-7, the V gene TRBV15, with 8 nucleotides matching TRBD1. CDR1 LNHNV and CDR2 YYDKDF come from the germline V gene (reference sequence). The ends lost 4 bases at V and 6 bases at J; junction bases unmatched: 2. CDR3 size: 12 residues. In DNA form, the CDR3 reads TGTGCCACCAGCACAACAGGGGGCGAGCAGTACTTC. Its translation: CATSTTGGEQYF.

By frequency in the sample, this clonotype is medium-sized (0.01 to 0.1%). The chain couples TRBV6-5 to TRBJ1-5, with D perhaps matching TRBD1 (6 bases). The CDR3 loop spans 15 amino acids. V lost 2 bases and J lost 4, with 12 bases in between. Germline V gene data show CDR1 as MNHEY and CDR2 as SVGAGI. The CDR3 here is CASSYGGGANQPQHF. DNA of the CDR3: TGTGCCAGCAGTTACGGTGGGGGCGCGAATCAGCCCCAGCATTTT.

This clonotype was seen many times. The V gene is TRBV29-1, the J gene TRBJ1-6; no clear D gene. Trimming stripped 5 bases from V and 0 bases from J, with 8 bases between. The CDR3 has 14 residues. The germline gives CDR1 SQVTM, CDR2 ANQGSEA. CDR3 DNA sequence: TGCAGCGTTCTGGAGAGCTCCTATAATTCACCCCTCCACTTT. It encodes CSVLESSYNSPLHF.

This clonotype was found many times. The chain links TRBV28 to TRBJ2-5; possibly TRBD1 for D (5 bases). V dropped 7 bases and J dropped 5 bases, with 14 bases sitting between them. This CDR3 is built from 13 residues. Germline V gives CDR1 MDHEN, CDR2 SYDVKM. DNA for the CDR3: TGTGCCAGCATACAAGGGGCAAGGGAGACCCAGTACTTC. It specifies CASIQGARETQYF.

This clonotype has at least ten counts. V gene TRBV6-5 combines with J gene TRBJ2-3, with D possibly TRBD1 on 8 matching bases. V lost 5 bases and J 5 bases, leaving 14 bases between the germline ends. The germline V gene encodes CDR1 MNHEY and CDR2 SVGAGI. The CDR3 has 14 amino acids. The CDR3 spells CASSRTGRGDTQYF. Here the CDR3 DNA reads TGTGCCAGCAGTCGGACAGGGAGGGGAGATACGCAGTATTTT.

In this sample, this clonotype turned up a few times. The chain links TRBV29-1 to TRBJ1-2; D possibly corresponds to TRBD1 (5 bases). CDR3 length: 11 amino acids. CDR1 is SQVTM, CDR2 ANQGSEA, per germline. V dropped 4 bases and J dropped 6 bases, with 9 bases sitting between them. CDR3 residues: CSVGGADGYTF. The CDR3 bases are TGCAGCGTTGGAGGGGCGGATGGCTACACCTTC. Drawing the rest from reference TRBV29-1 and TRBJ1-2, the complete variable domain is SAVISQKPSRDICQRGTSLTIQCQVDSQVTMMFWYRQQPGQSLTLIATANQGSEATYESGFVIDKFPISRPNLTFSTLTVSNMSPEDSSIYLCSVGGADGYTFGSGTRLTVV.

This clonotype appeared a few times. V is TRBV5-1 and J is TRBJ1-1, with D possibly being TRBD1 (5 bases). V lost 0 bases to trimming and J lost 1 base, with 10 bases between them. The CDR3 contains 15 residues. Germline-derived CDR1 and CDR2 are SGHRS and YFSETQ. The CDR3 reads CASSLVGDANTEAFF. As DNA, the CDR3 is TGCGCCAGCAGCTTGGTGGGGGACGCGAACACTGAAGCTTTCTTT.

V and J are TRBV12-3 or TRBV12-4 and TRBJ2-7; D unresolved. The length of the CDR3 is 13 residues. V gave up 3 bases and J gave up 7 bases, with 13 bases separating them. Here the CDR3 reads CASSFGAQKEQYF. The CDR3 coding sequence is TGTGCCAGCAGTTTTGGAGCCCAGAAAGAGCAGTACTTC.

This clonotype showed up many times. The V gene is TRBV3-1, the J gene TRBJ1-1, with D unclear. V dropped 4 bases and J dropped 0 bases, with 12 bases sitting between them. This CDR3 contains 15 residues. Germline lookup yields CDR1 LGHDT and CDR2 YNNKEL (reference sequence). The CDR3 is CASSLKGLMNTEAFF. The CDR3 nucleotides read TGTGCCAGCAGCCTTAAAGGGCTCATGAACACTGAAGCTTTCTTT.

This clonotype appeared a few times. This chain joins TRBV7-2 and TRBJ2-1; tentative D call: TRBD2 (6 bases). The CDR3 totals 16 residues. V was trimmed by 0 bases and J by 2 bases, leaving 11 bases between them. The germline gives CDR1 SGHTA, CDR2 FQGNSA. CDR3 coding DNA: TGTGCCAGCAGCTTAGCCTTTGGGGGGACCTACAATGAGCAGTTCTTC. Translated: CASSLAFGGTYNEQFF. The complete variable domain, with remaining parts taken from reference TRBV7-2 and TRBJ2-1, reads GAGVSQSPSNKVTEKGKDVELRCDPISGHTALYWYRQSLGQGLEFLIYFQGNSAPDKSGLPSDRFSAERTGGSVSTLTIQRTQQEDSAVYLCASSLAFGGTYNEQFFGPGTRLTVL.